This is a list of T cell receptor beta chains from one sample in a study of OX40 agonist ivuxolimab in advanced cancers. The method was immunoSEQ multiplex PCR; TCRdb's version includes in-frame clones alone and lacks a portion of them. The sample lists tens of thousands of clones, 80% to 95% occurring once. This sample comprised CD4+ or CD8+ T cells sorted from blood, obtained in a trial of the OX40 agonist ivuxolimab. The receptors come from an adult with an advanced solid tumor such as melanoma, head and neck, liver or kidney cancer. Both conserved end residues are part of each CDR3. A D gene is named only where the DNA matches it firmly. A row's size may be missing; if present it is once, few, many or a size class.

j_gene: TRBJ2-6; abundance: -; d_gene: -; v_gene: TRBV21-1; CDR3nt: TGTGCCAGCCGACTGGGACAGGGGGCGACCTCCCCTGGGGCCAACGTCCTGACTTTC; CDR3aa: CASRLGQGATSPGANVLTF
j_gene: TRBJ1-5; abundance: -; d_gene: -; v_gene: TRBV30; CDR3nt: TGTGCCTGGAGTGTACTTGGGTCCCAGCCCCAGCATTTT; CDR3aa: CAWSVLGSQPQHF
j_gene: TRBJ2-7; abundance: -; d_gene: -; v_gene: TRBV27; CDR3nt: TGTGCCAGCAGGCGACTAGTTATTTTCGACGAGCAGTACTTC; CDR3aa: CASRRLVIFDEQYF
j_gene: TRBJ1-3; abundance: -; d_gene: TRBD1; v_gene: TRBV5-5; CDR3nt: TGTGCCAGCAGCAAGACAGGGGGTATCTCTGGAAACACCATATATTTT; CDR3aa: CASSKTGGISGNTIYF
j_gene: TRBJ2-5; abundance: once; d_gene: TRBD2; v_gene: TRBV5-1; CDR3nt: TGCGCCAGCAGCTTGGCCCCGGGGAGGGGAGGCTTCCAAGAGACCCAGTACTTC; CDR3aa: CASSLAPGRGGFQETQYF
j_gene: TRBJ2-1; abundance: -; d_gene: -; v_gene: TRBV28; CDR3nt: TGTGCCAGCAGCTCACAGGGACGGAAGCAGTTCTTC; CDR3aa: CASSSQGRKQFF
j_gene: TRBJ1-1; abundance: -; d_gene: TRBD1; v_gene: TRBV5-1; CDR3nt: TGCGCCAGCAGCACACTCGACAGGGGGCGAACTGAAGCTTTCTTT; CDR3aa: CASSTLDRGRTEAFF
j_gene: TRBJ2-5; abundance: -; d_gene: -; v_gene: TRBV5-1; CDR3nt: TGCGCCAGCAGCATATCCGGGACACAGGGTGGGACCCAGTACTTC; CDR3aa: CASSISGTQGGTQYF
j_gene: TRBJ2-5; abundance: -; d_gene: TRBD2; v_gene: TRBV7-8; CDR3nt: TGTGCCAGCAGCTTACTGGCGGGGGGGGAGACCCAGTACTTC; CDR3aa: CASSLLAGGETQYF
j_gene: TRBJ2-1; abundance: -; d_gene: -; v_gene: TRBV5-1; CDR3nt: TGCGCCAGCAAACCCGGCCCTGCCTCCAATGAGCAGTTCTTC; CDR3aa: CASKPGPASNEQFF
j_gene: TRBJ2-7; abundance: -; d_gene: TRBD1; v_gene: TRBV7-2; CDR3nt: TGTGCCAGCAGGGCTGGGACAGGGGGCGAGCAGTACTTC; CDR3aa: CASRAGTGGEQYF
j_gene: TRBJ2-3; abundance: -; d_gene: -; v_gene: TRBV18; CDR3nt: TGTGCCAGCTCACCACCCACAGGGACAAGCACAGATACGCAGTATTTT; CDR3aa: CASSPPTGTSTDTQYF
j_gene: TRBJ2-3; abundance: once; d_gene: TRBD2; v_gene: TRBV5-1; CDR3nt: TGCGCCAGCAGCTTGGCCGCCAGCGGGGTTCCGGGGGGTACGCAGTATTTT; CDR3aa: CASSLAASGVPGGTQYF
j_gene: TRBJ2-3; abundance: few; d_gene: TRBD2; v_gene: TRBV28; CDR3nt: TGTGCCAGCAGCAAAAGCGGGGGCTATACGCAGTATTTT; CDR3aa: CASSKSGGYTQYF
j_gene: TRBJ2-1; abundance: -; d_gene: -; v_gene: TRBV6-1; CDR3nt: TGTGCCAGCAGTTTCCTCGAGAGGGCCGATGAGCAGTTCTTC; CDR3aa: CASSFLERADEQFF
j_gene: TRBJ2-7; abundance: -; d_gene: -; v_gene: TRBV7-9; CDR3nt: TGTGCCAGCAGCCTACAGGCCTACGAGCAGTACTTC; CDR3aa: CASSLQAYEQYF